The T cell receptor beta chain described here comes from a study of vaccination and CD4 T cells after COVID-19 (dated by TCRdb to 2022 to 2024). As for the study more broadly: The convalescent cohort comprised six males and four females, including two Hispanic individuals, seven Caucasians, two Asians and one multiracial person. Memory CD4+ T cell crossreactivity between SARS-CoV-2 and common cold coronavirus spike proteins was assessed at the TCR clonotype level in an earlier paper using these donors. Culture stimuli were overlapping spike peptide pools from SARS-CoV-2 and from the common cold coronaviruses HCoV-NL63, HCoV-OC43 and HCoV-229E. Post-vaccine blood samples were taken a median of 72 days after the second vaccine dose, with a range of roughly 13 to 250 days. Two doses of either the Pfizer-BioNTech BNT162b2 vaccine (n=8) or the Moderna mRNA-1273 vaccine (n=2) were administered to participants. As controls, cultures received a CEFX viral epitope pool (the positive control), an HIV-1 Nef peptide pool (the negative control), or no peptide at all. The spike-specific CD4+ TCR repertoire was compared before and after mRNA vaccination in about nine COVID-19 convalescent patients and a handful of infection-naive healthy vaccine recipients. Post-COVID blood samples were collected from convalescent patients a median of around 100 days after diagnosis, with a range of roughly 35 to 180 days.

Trimming takes 9 bases off V and 0 bases off J; junction bases not matched to a gene: 10. The germline V gene specifies SNHLY as CDR1 and FYNNEI as CDR2. The CDR3 numbers 15 residues from cysteine through phenylalanine. Of the read, only the CDR3 DNA is kept; its 45 bases are in frame from base 1. Overall study results and their limits: Only a relatively small number of convalescent patients were included in the study, and early timepoints following natural infection were not analyzed. Of the vaccine-specific clones in convalescent patients, 304 of 307, or nearly all, reacted only to SARS-CoV-2 spike and did not cross-react with common cold coronaviruses. An increase in the median number of SARS-CoV-2-reactive clonotypes from around 20 after infection to approximately 41 after vaccination was observed, but the change was not found to be significant. In convalescent patients, a median about 90% of post-vaccine SARS-CoV-2-reactive clones were detected only after vaccination, and vaccine-specific priming was suggested by this finding.

For this clonotype: Its antigen is still unknown. Per-base qualities were not stored, and no clone one base away is much larger.

In the paper's terms, the treatment or condition label means: approximately 9-day PBMC culture with coronavirus spike peptide pools or control peptides (ViraFEST assay). CD4+ T cells from unexposed donors were collected before the COVID-19 pandemic (2011-2018). To expand antigen-specific T cells with peptide pools and then pick out the expanded clonotypes through TCR sequencing, the study relied on the ViraFEST assay. More than 1.5 million PBMCs per well were cultured in IMDM with roughly 5% human AB serum and 8 to 10 IU/ml IL-2, plus 10 ug/ml peptide pools. Half of the culture medium was replaced with fresh IL-2-containing medium on days 3 and 7. CD4+ T cells were isolated after approximately 10 days of culture through negative selection using the EasySep CD4+ T cell isolation kit. Unexposed donor CD4+ T cells were tested for reactivity to SARS-CoV-2 S and N and four common cold coronavirus spike pools, as cell number allowed. Ficoll-Paque Plus gradient centrifugation was used to isolate PBMCs from whole blood, and the isolated PBMCs were then either used fresh or cryopreserved at -140C. In general, triplicate wells were set up for every culture condition. The leukapheresis product used for the unexposed donors was purchased from a commercial source.

The library was prepared using PCR. DNA from cultured CD4+ T cells was subjected to TCR sequencing with the Oncomine TCR Beta short-read assay at the Johns Hopkins FTIC core. The QIAamp micro DNA kit was used to extract genomic DNA from the cultured CD4+ T cells. Oncomine TCR Beta libraries made from cultured CD4+ T cells were pooled using unique dual indexes and sequenced on an Illumina iSeq 100. In the paper's pipeline: Non-productive sequences were removed, and CDR3s not starting with C, not ending with F or W, or shorter than 7 amino acids were discarded. Antigen-specific clonotypes were identified using the MANAFEST web application through comparison of peptide-stimulated wells with reference and other culture wells. Positive clones required FDR below 0.05, an odds ratio above 5, and productive frequency above 0.1% in at least two of three replicate wells. A clonotype was classed as cross-reactive if the clonotype showed significant expansion both in SARS-CoV-2 spike wells and in at least one common cold coronavirus spike condition. CDR3 homology was assessed with Levenshtein distances (stringdist) and unrooted phylogenetic trees (ape) in R version 3.6.1. TCRdb handled the public reads itself, with Q25 trimming in fastp and clone calling in MiXCR, and kept productive beta chains. For every CDR3 protein sequence, its rows merge into one entry that carries the most common genes and DNA. These V and J calls rely on TCRdb rather than the paper's analysis. For this sample the table gives roughly 7,000 distinct CDR3 sequences, of which 35% were detected only once. The ten largest make up 34% of the sample.

Sequences were obtained from CD4+ T cells from blood, cultured in vitro. This TCR was sampled from a human donor in good health. This chain joins TRBV2 to TRBJ2-7, with 8 bases matching TRBD2. The DNA sequence follows: TGTGCCAGTACCCTCGGGCGGGGGGCCTCCTACGAGCAGTACTTC. This encodes CASTLGRGASYEQYF.